These T cell receptor beta chains were read from a single sample in a study of blood T cell repertoires in COVID-19. Clones were read by immunoSEQ multiplex PCR, and TCRdb kept only the in-frame ones, dropping some. The sample contains around 150,000 clones, around 73% of which appear only once. The source material was peripheral blood. Every receptor here comes from a man between 60 and 70 years old who had recovered from COVID-19. CDR3s include the opening cysteine and the closing phenylalanine or tryptophan. Size is omitted from some rows. Given values are once, few, many or a class for expanded clones.

clone_size,v_call,j_call,cdr3_length,cdr3_aa
-,TRBV30,TRBJ2-6,13,CAWSGSGANVLTF
-,TRBV11-2,TRBJ2-5,12,CASSRPGETQYF
-,TRBV6-5,TRBJ1-2,13,CASGQGVKDGYTF
-,TRBV15,TRBJ1-2,14,CATSREAGTRGYTF
-,TRBV5-1,TRBJ2-3,15,CASSLVGGSTDTQYF
-,TRBV7-5,TRBJ1-2,13,CARSLGAGFGYTF
-,TRBV11-1,TRBJ2-7,16,CASSPGLRGSSYEQYF
once,TRBV28,TRBJ2-1,14,CASSSGESYNEQFF
few,TRBV7-3,TRBJ2-1,13,CASSLRLAHEQFF
few,TRBV7-8,TRBJ2-3,17,CASSFPRTSGATDTQYF
-,TRBV3-1/TRBV3-2,TRBJ1-6,14,CASRGQGRRSPLHF
-,TRBV5-1,TRBJ2-5,16,CASSWIGVAGGETQYF
-,TRBV7-2,TRBJ2-1,17,CASSSISGSSSYNEQFF
-,TRBV6-6,TRBJ2-7,14,CASSLTGDHYEQYF
-,TRBV28,TRBJ1-2,15,CASSATDRPNYGYTF
-,TRBV9,TRBJ2-7,15,CASSVNTGNGDEQYF
-,TRBV9,TRBJ2-3,15,CASSVGGGVADTQYF
-,TRBV7-2,TRBJ2-1,14,CASILPGGPREQFF
-,TRBV7-2,TRBJ2-3,15,CASSLDRGSTDTQYF
-,TRBV4-3,TRBJ2-1,13,CASSQDRWAEQFF
-,TRBV19,TRBJ1-5,16,CASSPSRDRGNQPQHF
-,TRBV19,TRBJ2-2,14,CASREAPSAGELFF
-,TRBV7-9,TRBJ2-1,14,CASSFQAAYNEQFF
-,TRBV28,TRBJ1-6,15,CASKRFIGGNSPLHF
-,TRBV3-1/TRBV3-2,TRBJ1-2,13,CASSRDRGYGYTF
-,TRBV5-1,TRBJ2-6,17,CASSLAPDTSGANVLTF
-,TRBV7-2,TRBJ1-1,14,CASSFTDGNTEAFF
-,TRBV10-3,TRBJ2-1,14,CAISEGLGSNEQFF
-,TRBV19,TRBJ1-4,14,CASQGLSANEKLFF
few,TRBV11-1,TRBJ1-1,14,CASSPPGQVNEAFF
once,TRBV5-4,TRBJ1-5,15,CASSLDKSSNQPQHF
once,TRBV7-2,TRBJ2-1,16,CASRPRAGAPYIEQFF
-,TRBV7-9,TRBJ2-1,12,CASSPSRNEQFF
-,TRBV28,TRBJ2-2,12,CASSTGSGELFF